This paragraph covers one T cell receptor (beta chain) sequence. Profiled with immunoSEQ multiplex PCR; TCRdb holds only in-frame clones, not every one. This sample carries tens of thousands of clones, roughly 80% of them seen once, and the ten largest clones take under 2.5%. The sample is drawn from a study of glioma-infiltrating T cells after dendritic cell vaccination. Germline loops: CDR1 MGHDK, CDR2 SYGVNS. CDR3 length equals 16 residues. V shed 5 bases and J 6 bases; nucleotides not matched to a gene: 6. The gene calls are TRBV25-1 and TRBJ2-2; 13 bases agree with TRBD2. The source material was blood, sampled before dendritic cell vaccination. This TCR was recovered from a human donor with glioblastoma. The CDR3 protein is CASSTGGLAGAGELFF. The CDR3 DNA reads as TGTGCCAGCAGTACCGGCGGACTAGCGGGAGCCGGGGAGCTGTTTTTT.